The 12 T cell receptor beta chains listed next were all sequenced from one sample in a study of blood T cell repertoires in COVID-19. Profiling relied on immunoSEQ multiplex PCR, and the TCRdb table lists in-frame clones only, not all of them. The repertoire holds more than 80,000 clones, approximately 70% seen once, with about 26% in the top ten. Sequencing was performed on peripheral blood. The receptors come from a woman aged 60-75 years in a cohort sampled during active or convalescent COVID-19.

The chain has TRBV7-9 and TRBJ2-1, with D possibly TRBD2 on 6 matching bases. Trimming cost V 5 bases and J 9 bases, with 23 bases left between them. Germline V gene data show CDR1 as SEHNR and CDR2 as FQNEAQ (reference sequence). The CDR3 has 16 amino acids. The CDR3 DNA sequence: TGTGCCAGCAGCCCCATGGCGGTTGGAGGGTATACTGAGCAGTTCTTC. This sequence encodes CASSPMAVGGYTEQFF.

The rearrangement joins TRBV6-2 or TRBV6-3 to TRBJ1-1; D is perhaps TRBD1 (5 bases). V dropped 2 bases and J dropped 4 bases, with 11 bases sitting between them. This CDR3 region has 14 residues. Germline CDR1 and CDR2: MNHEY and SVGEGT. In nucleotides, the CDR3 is TGTGCCAGCAGTTACGTTTCAGGGATCACTGAAGCTTTCTTT. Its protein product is CASSYVSGITEAFF.

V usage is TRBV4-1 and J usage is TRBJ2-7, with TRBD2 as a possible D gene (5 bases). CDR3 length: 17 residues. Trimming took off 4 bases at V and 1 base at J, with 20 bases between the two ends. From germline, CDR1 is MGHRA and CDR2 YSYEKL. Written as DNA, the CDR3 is TGCGCCAGCAGCCCGCGACCCTTCAGAGGGCCGTCCTACGAGCAGTACTTC. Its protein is CASSPRPFRGPSYEQYF.

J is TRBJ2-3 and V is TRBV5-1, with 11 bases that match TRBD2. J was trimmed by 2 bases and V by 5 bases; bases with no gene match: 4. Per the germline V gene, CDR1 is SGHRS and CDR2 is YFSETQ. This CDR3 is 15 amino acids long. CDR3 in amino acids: CASRLAGDHTDTQYF. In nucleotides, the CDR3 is TGCGCCAGCAGACTAGCGGGGGACCACACAGATACGCAGTATTTT.

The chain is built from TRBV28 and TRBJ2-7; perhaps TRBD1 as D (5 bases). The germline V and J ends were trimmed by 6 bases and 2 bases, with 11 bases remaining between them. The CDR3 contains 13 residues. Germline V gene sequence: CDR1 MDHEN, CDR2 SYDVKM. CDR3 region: CASRGRATYEQYF. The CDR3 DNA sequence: TGTGCCAGCAGAGGCAGGGCTACCTACGAGCAGTACTTC. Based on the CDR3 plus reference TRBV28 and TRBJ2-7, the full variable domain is DVKVTQSSRYLVKRTGEKVFLECVQDMDHENMFWYRQDPGLGLRLIYFSYDVKMKEKGDIPEGYSVSREKKERFSLILESASTNQTSMYLCASRGRATYEQYFGPGTRLTVT.

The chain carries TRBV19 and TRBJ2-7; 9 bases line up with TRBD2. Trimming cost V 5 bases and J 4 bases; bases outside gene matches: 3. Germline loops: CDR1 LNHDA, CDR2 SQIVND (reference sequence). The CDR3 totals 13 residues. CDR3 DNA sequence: TGTGCCAGTAGTGCGGGGGGGCGGTACGAGCAGTACTTC. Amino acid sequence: CASSAGGRYEQYF.

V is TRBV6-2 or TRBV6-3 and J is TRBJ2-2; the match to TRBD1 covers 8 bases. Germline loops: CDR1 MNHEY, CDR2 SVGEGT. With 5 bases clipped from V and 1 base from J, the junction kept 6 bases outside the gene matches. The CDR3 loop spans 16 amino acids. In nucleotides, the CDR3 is TGTGCCAGCAGTCCCGCCGGGACAGGGAACACCGGGGAGCTGTTTTTT. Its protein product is CASSPAGTGNTGELFF.

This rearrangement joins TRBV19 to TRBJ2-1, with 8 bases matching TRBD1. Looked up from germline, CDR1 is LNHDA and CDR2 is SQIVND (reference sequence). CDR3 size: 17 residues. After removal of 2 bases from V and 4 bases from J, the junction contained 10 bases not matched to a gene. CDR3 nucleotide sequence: TGTGCCAGTAGTATAAGGAGGACAGGGAGACCTTACAATGAGCAGTTCTTC. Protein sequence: CASSIRRTGRPYNEQFF.

CDR3 sequence (DNA): TGTGCCAGCAGCTTAGACCGGACAGCGAACTATGGCTACACCTTC. It translates to CASSLDRTANYGYTF. The rearrangement joins TRBV11-2 to TRBJ1-2, with D possibly matching TRBD1 (6 bases). This CDR3 is 15 amino acids long. V lost 0 bases and J 2 bases, leaving 10 bases between the germline ends. Germline loops: CDR1 SGHAT, CDR2 FQNNGV.

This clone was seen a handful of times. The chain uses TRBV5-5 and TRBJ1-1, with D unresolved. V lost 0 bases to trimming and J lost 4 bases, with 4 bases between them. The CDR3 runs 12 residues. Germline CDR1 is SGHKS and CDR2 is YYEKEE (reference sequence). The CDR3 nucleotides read TGTGCCAGCAGCTTGGTCTTCACTGAAGCTTTCTTT. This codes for CASSLVFTEAFF.

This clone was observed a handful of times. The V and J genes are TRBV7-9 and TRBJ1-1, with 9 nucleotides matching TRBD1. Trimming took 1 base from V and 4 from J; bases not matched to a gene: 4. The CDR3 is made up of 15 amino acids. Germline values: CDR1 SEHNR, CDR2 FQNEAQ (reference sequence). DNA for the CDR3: TGTGCCAGCAGCTTAGGGGACAGGGAGGGCACTGAAGCTTTCTTT. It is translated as CASSLGDREGTEAFF.

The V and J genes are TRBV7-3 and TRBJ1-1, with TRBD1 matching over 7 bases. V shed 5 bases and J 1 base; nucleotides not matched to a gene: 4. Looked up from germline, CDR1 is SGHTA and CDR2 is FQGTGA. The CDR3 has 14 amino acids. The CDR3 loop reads CASSPQGTNTEAFF. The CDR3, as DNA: TGTGCCAGCAGCCCACAGGGGACGAACACTGAAGCTTTCTTT.